Listed below are T cell receptor beta chains from one sample, sequenced in a study of blood T cell repertoires in COVID-19. Repertoires were generated with immunoSEQ multiplex PCR, while TCRdb's copy carries only in-frame clones and drops some. This table has about 39,000 clones, 70% to 90% appearing once. Material: peripheral blood. The receptors come from a man aged 55-75 years in a cohort sampled during active COVID-19. The CDR3 runs from the conserved cysteine through the conserved F or W. Each record gives: J gene, V gene, clone size, D gene, CDR3 protein, CDR3 DNA. D genes are given only for firm matches. A row's size may be missing; if present it is once, few, many or a size class.

J: TRBJ1-1; V: TRBV30; size: few; D: .; CDR3: CAWSVLISGEAFF; DNA: TGTGCCTGGAGTGTTCTTATCTCAGGAGAAGCTTTCTTT
J: TRBJ2-7; V: TRBV7-2; size: .; D: .; CDR3: CASSSSPVAVEQYF; DNA: TGTGCCAGCAGCTCAAGCCCGGTAGCAGTCGAGCAGTACTTC
J: TRBJ2-3; V: TRBV5-4; size: .; D: TRBD2; CDR3: CASRSGTSVTDTQYF; DNA: TGTGCCAGCAGGTCCGGGACTAGCGTCACAGATACGCAGTATTTT
J: TRBJ2-2; V: TRBV15; size: .; D: TRBD2; CDR3: CATSRLIAGGLSGELFF; DNA: TGTGCCACCAGCAGACTTATAGCGGGGGGGCTCAGCGGGGAGCTGTTTTTT
J: TRBJ2-3; V: TRBV19; size: .; D: TRBD2; CDR3: CASSYGGARGADTQYF; DNA: TGTGCCAGTAGTTACGGGGGGGCCCGAGGAGCAGATACGCAGTATTTT
J: TRBJ2-1; V: TRBV4-1; size: .; D: TRBD2; CDR3: CASSQDSGLAGVMGQFF; DNA: TGCGCCAGCAGCCAGGATTCGGGACTAGCGGGAGTTATGGGGCAGTTCTTC
J: TRBJ2-2; V: TRBV30; size: .; D: .; CDR3: CAWSVRGAARGELFF; DNA: TGTGCCTGGAGTGTACGAGGAGCGGCGAGAGGGGAGCTGTTTTTT
J: TRBJ2-1; V: TRBV9; size: .; D: TRBD2; CDR3: CASSSKTSGSSEQFF; DNA: TGTGCCAGCAGCTCCAAGACTAGCGGGAGCTCGGAGCAGTTCTTC
J: TRBJ1-1; V: TRBV27; size: few; D: TRBD1; CDR3: CASRMDRAVEAFF; DNA: TGTGCCAGCAGGATGGACAGGGCCGTTGAAGCTTTCTTT
J: TRBJ2-5; V: TRBV5-5; size: .; D: TRBD2; CDR3: CASSREGTSGALGKTQYF; DNA: TGTGCCAGCAGCCGAGAGGGGACTAGCGGGGCCCTAGGGAAGACCCAGTACTTC
J: TRBJ2-7; V: TRBV27; size: .; D: TRBD1; CDR3: CASSRTGQGKYEQYF; DNA: TGTGCCAGCAGTCGAACGGGACAGGGGAAGTACGAGCAGTACTTC
J: TRBJ2-2; V: TRBV5-4; size: .; D: .; CDR3: CASSVERANTGELFF; DNA: TGTGCCAGCAGCGTGGAGCGGGCCAACACCGGGGAGCTGTTTTTT
J: TRBJ2-1; V: TRBV18; size: .; D: .; CDR3: CASSMRNNEQFF; DNA: TGTGCCAGCTCGATGAGGAACAATGAGCAGTTCTTC